The rows below give T cell receptor beta chains drawn from one sample of a study of blood T cell repertoires in COVID-19. Measured with immunoSEQ multiplex PCR; TCRdb has only the in-frame clones, and not every one. This sample has a few hundred thousand clones, with 70% to 85% found just once. The sample taken for sequencing was PBMCs or T cells enriched from blood (not recorded which). Every receptor here comes from a man between 35 and 55 years old who had recovered from COVID-19. Each CDR3 is given with its conserved first and last residue. A D gene is named only where the DNA matches it firmly. Rows may omit the clone size; those that give it use once, few, many or a size class.

j_gene | d_gene | abundance | v_gene | CDR3nt | CDR3aa
TRBJ2-7 | TRBD1 | once | TRBV11-2 | TGTGCCAGCAGCTGGGACAGTGCCGAGCAGTACTTC | CASSWDSAEQYF
TRBJ2-1 | TRBD2 | - | TRBV7-3 | TGTGCCAGCACCCCTAGCGGGGGCTACAATGAGCAGTTCTTC | CASTPSGGYNEQFF
TRBJ1-4 | - | - | TRBV11-2 | TGTGCCAGCAGCGCACAGGGTAGAGGGTCGGATGAAAAACTGTTTTTT | CASSAQGRGSDEKLFF
TRBJ2-5 | TRBD2 | - | TRBV7-2 | TGTGCCAGCAGCTTACAGTCTAGCGGGGGGATACAAGAGACCCAGTACTTC | CASSLQSSGGIQETQYF
TRBJ1-3 | TRBD1 | - | TRBV24-1 | TGTGCCACCAGTGGTCCGGGACAGGGAATTCGGGAGGCCCGCGCGGACACCATATATTTT | CATSGPGQGIREARADTIYF
TRBJ2-5 | - | once | TRBV9 | TGTGCCAGCAGCGTAGGGCGGCAGCAAGAGACCCAGTACTTC | CASSVGRQQETQYF
TRBJ2-7 | - | - | TRBV7-8 | TGTGCCAGCAGCTTAGGACACCTAGGAGGGCAGTACTTC | CASSLGHLGGQYF
TRBJ1-2 | TRBD1 | few | TRBV6-5 | TGTGCCAGCAGTCCAACAGGGGTCAACTATGGCTACACCTTC | CASSPTGVNYGYTF
TRBJ1-4 | - | once | TRBV28 | TGTGCCAGCACCTCAGGAGGGTCAGGCTTTAATGAAAAACTGTTTTTT | CASTSGGSGFNEKLFF
TRBJ2-7 | TRBD1 | - | TRBV28 | TGTGCCAGCAGCCGAAGACAGGGGGCTTTCGAGCAGTACTTC | CASSRRQGAFEQYF
TRBJ1-5 | TRBD1 | - | TRBV18 | TGTGCCAGCTCACCATCGGGACAGGGCCTCCGTAGCAATCAGCCCCAGCATTTT | CASSPSGQGLRSNQPQHF
TRBJ2-7 | TRBD2 | - | TRBV7-9 | TGTGCCAGCAGTGTGACTAGCGGGAGTCTTAGCGAGCAGTACTTC | CASSVTSGSLSEQYF
TRBJ1-4 | TRBD1 | - | TRBV10-3 | TGTGCCATCAGTCGTTCACCGGGACAGGGTGAATCAAATGAAAAACTGTTTTTT | CAISRSPGQGESNEKLFF
TRBJ1-6 | - | - | TRBV18 | TGTGCCAGCTCACCCTTTTACCGGGACACTAATTCACCCCTCCACTTT | CASSPFYRDTNSPLHF
TRBJ2-2 | TRBD1 | - | TRBV9 | TGTGCCAGCAGCGCCCCCAGACAGGGGAGAAACACCGGGGAGCTGTTTTTT | CASSAPRQGRNTGELFF
TRBJ1-3 | TRBD1 | - | TRBV13 | TGTGCCAGCAGCTTAGGATCCAGGGGGAGCGGTGGAAACACCATATATTTT | CASSLGSRGSGGNTIYF
TRBJ1-6 | - | - | TRBV7-2 | TGTGCCAGCAGCCCCGGGACTTATAATTCACCCCTCCACTTT | CASSPGTYNSPLHF
TRBJ1-5 | - | - | TRBV19 | TGTGCCAGTAGTATAAGGAAAGCCCCAGGGTCCCCTCAGCCCCAGCATTTT | CASSIRKAPGSPQPQHF
TRBJ1-5 | - | - | TRBV28 | TGTGCCAGCAGGGCCCTTAACAGATTCGATCAGCCCCAGCATTTT | CASRALNRFDQPQHF
TRBJ1-1 | - | - | TRBV19 | TGTGCCAGTAGTTTAGGAGGGTTAACGAACACTGAAGCTTTCTTT | CASSLGGLTNTEAFF
TRBJ2-1 | TRBD1 | - | TRBV10-3 | TGTGCCATCAGGGGGACAGAAGAGTACAATGAGCAGTTCTTC | CAIRGTEEYNEQFF
TRBJ1-4 | TRBD1 | - | TRBV30 | TGTGCCTGGGTAGGACAGGATGGAGAAAAACTGTTTTTT | CAWVGQDGEKLFF